This TCR beta chain was captured by sequencing in a study of cytomegalovirus exposure and HLA in healthy donors. About this clone itself: What it binds is unknown.

Study-wide results and limits: Reported results showed that the classifier diagnosed cytomegalovirus status with high specificity and sensitivity.

Produced via immunoSEQ multiplex PCR; TCRdb's table is partial and in-frame only. In the table there are 71,000 or so clones, over 90% of which are singletons. V lost 6 bases to trimming and J lost 0 bases, with 14 bases between them. The CDR3 length is 15 residues. CDR1 and CDR2 from the germline V gene are MDHEN and SYDVKM. Sequenced input: PBMCs. This rearrangement joins TRBV28 to TRBJ1-2; D ambiguous. The source is a woman under 30 in good health and CMV-seronegative. CDR3 residues: CASSVTLGSNYGYTF. Written as DNA, the CDR3 is TGTGCCAGCAGCGTGACTTTGGGTTCTAACTATGGCTACACCTTC.